A selection of T cell receptor beta chains follows, all from one sample in a study of CD8 T cells in Susac syndrome. TCRdb redid the calling of the immunoSEQ multiplex PCR reads with MiXCR, one entry per CDR3 protein. The table includes approximately 210,000 distinct CDR3 sequences, approximately 94% detected once. Specimen: CD4+ T cells from PBMCs. The source of these receptors is a human donor with Susac syndrome. The CDR3 runs from the conserved cysteine through the conserved F or W.

TRBV9,TRBJ1-3,12,CASSAGGDTIYF
TRBV4-1,TRBJ2-1,16,CASSQPASGAYNEQFF
TRBV15,TRBJ2-5,13,CATRGLVEETQYF
TRBV20-1,TRBJ2-2,13,CSAREASAGELFF
TRBV15,TRBJ2-5,15,CATSRAARGQETQYF
TRBV29-1,TRBJ1-3,13,CSVGSGTLDTIYF
TRBV28,TRBJ1-5,16,CASSSRGQGKRQPQHF
TRBV4-1,TRBJ2-5,16,CASSQGTGGSQETQYF
TRBV6-5,TRBJ1-5,15,CASSYSTGRNQPQHF
TRBV12-3/TRBV12-4,TRBJ2-3,15,CASHLSGVSTDTQYF
TRBV18,TRBJ1-5,12,CASSRGYQPQHF
TRBV6-6,TRBJ2-7,14,CASNTGLQNVGQYF
TRBV20-1,TRBJ2-7,15,CSARRRDRTSYEQYF
TRBV6-5,TRBJ1-2,12,CASSHPNKGYTF
TRBV20-1,TRBJ1-5,15,CSAQRTFSSNQPQHF
TRBV20-1,TRBJ1-1,13,CSARAGQGLTAFF
TRBV30,TRBJ1-1,16,CAGKGGGRGVNTEAFF
TRBV6-5,TRBJ2-7,14,CASRQTGSSYEQYF
TRBV7-6,TRBJ1-1,12,CASSLVGSEAFF
TRBV3-1,TRBJ2-3,14,CASSQEGMGDTQYF
TRBV5-1,TRBJ1-2,14,CASSPSGEVYGYTF
TRBV12-3/TRBV12-4,TRBJ1-2,14,CASSLGGLHYGYTF
TRBV2,TRBJ1-2,13,CASSVRGIEGYTF
TRBV6-1,TRBJ1-2,17,CASTRQGATSFGYGYTF
TRBV30,TRBJ1-5,14,CAWSVGSSNQPQHF
TRBV20-1,TRBJ2-5,16,CSASLLAGTIQETQYF
TRBV3-1,TRBJ2-1,15,CASSRRGDAGEEQFF
TRBV20-1,TRBJ1-1,12,CSARRGDTEAFF
TRBV6-2/TRBV6-3,TRBJ2-5,13,CASMTRRQETQYF
TRBV30,TRBJ2-3,14,CAGHRAGTADTQYF
TRBV28,TRBJ2-7,12,CATSSWRGGQYF
TRBV14,TRBJ1-2,12,CASSPSPYGYTF
TRBV6-5,TRBJ2-3,13,CASKKKGTDTQYF
TRBV13,TRBJ1-2,12,CASRSNAEGYTF
TRBV25-1,TRBJ1-1,10,CAKSGTEAFF
TRBV15,TRBJ2-5,15,CATSTPLGAQETQYF
TRBV12-3/TRBV12-4,TRBJ2-1,12,CASSSRTQGQFF
TRBV7-8,TRBJ2-6,14,CASISSPGANVLTF
TRBV7-2,TRBJ1-5,16,CASSAATGPGGQPQHF
TRBV19,TRBJ1-4,14,CASSQTGGNEKLFF
TRBV20-1,TRBJ1-5,15,CSAKPGQGSNQPQHF
TRBV30,TRBJ1-6,15,CAWKGGGQGNSPLHF
TRBV7-9,TRBJ2-3,12,CASSSEADTQYF
TRBV6-5,TRBJ2-7,14,CASSRDEGDYEQYF
TRBV5-6,TRBJ2-1,15,CASSLGGGGAYEQFF
TRBV28,TRBJ2-1,12,CAASGLGNEQFF
TRBV20-1,TRBJ1-3,14,CSAPSPSSGNTIYF
TRBV7-2,TRBJ2-7,14,CASSSGTGSLEQYF
TRBV20-1,TRBJ1-6,15,CSASAGTGSNSPLHF
TRBV20-1,TRBJ2-1,13,CSADGQGRGEQFF
TRBV7-2,TRBJ2-5,17,CASSLNTGGEWQETQYF
TRBV20-1,TRBJ1-5,14,CSARYKGPNQPQHF
TRBV19,TRBJ1-6,12,CASSGTGASLHF